The table lists the clone carrying this TCR beta chain with a few counts. What it recognizes is unknown. The data were obtained in a study of T cells after yellow fever vaccination. Study summary: Researchers used SMART-Seq v4 Ultra Low Input to prepare fractions that had low cell numbers.

Template-switching 5'RACE yielded the TCR cDNA; a universal primer site and UMIs were added in the process. TCRdb passed the 5' RACE reads through MiXCR, listing each CDR3 protein once. The top ten clones hold 2.5% to 4% of a sample with about 350,000 distinct CDR3 sequences, under 15% of them seen once. General observations from the study: Among all clonotypes, a small share was observed in both CD4 and CD8 compartments. Most clones from primary vaccination resurfaced after the booster (96% CD4, approximately 87% CD8).

The source is a man aged 18 to 35 who received the YFV17D yellow fever vaccine. This specimen was CD4+ T cells sorted from PBMCs, taken 15 days after the yellow fever booster vaccination.

CDR3 loop: CASSPLTSATTDTQYF. The DNA for the CDR3 is TGTGCCAGCAGCCCCTTGACTAGCGCAACCACAGATACGCAGTATTTT. The genes are TRBV3-1 and TRBJ2-3; TRBD2 matches at 8 bases. J was trimmed by 2 bases and V by 4 bases; bases with no gene match: 8. Per the germline V gene, CDR1 is LGHDT and CDR2 is YNNKEL (reference sequence). This CDR3 contains 16 residues.